Detailed here is one T cell receptor beta chain. The antigen remains undetermined. A much bigger clone sits one base away, suggesting this may be a read error. This entry comes from a study of CD8+CD57+ T cells in acquired aplastic anemia. About the study: The DNA of sorted CD4+ and CD8+ cells averaged approximately 3.4 ug. Study results and caveats: Patients and controls were found to share twenty-nine CD8+ CDR3 sequences.

Patients who underwent sequencing had shown CD8+CD57+ cell expansion by flow cytometry. Every one of the patients had aplastic anemia (severe, acquired). TCR beta VDJ and CDR3 were profiled, and genomic DNA was the template. TCRdb fed the reads into MiXCR, producing one record per CDR3 protein. The profile covers 160,000 or so distinct CDR3 sequences, with roughly 48% appearing a single time and 0.85% to 1.3% taken by the ten largest. Germline V lookup: CDR1 SGHVS, CDR2 FQNEAQ. The CDR3 contains 14 residues. V was cut by 5 bases and J by 0 bases, with 11 bases left in between. The sample was sorted CD4+, CD8+, or CD8+CD57+ T cells (not recorded which) from PBMCs. The rearrangement links TRBV7-8 to TRBJ2-7, with D uncertain. This sequence was found in a human donor with aplastic anemia. This CDR3 reads CASSVDPGSYEQYF. The CDR3 nucleotides read TGTGCCAGCAGCGTAGATCCTGGCTCCTACGAGCAGTACTTC.